This T cell receptor beta chain originates from a study of cytomegalovirus exposure and HLA in healthy donors (dated by TCRdb to 2016 to 2017). In terms of the full investigation: According to an earlier analysis of 450 to 650 of the donors, 200 million or so T cells yielded over 100 million unique TCR beta sequences and around 280 Gb of sequence data. Typing coverage differed by locus: A, B, C, DRB1 and DQB1 were typed in roughly 620-630 donors, DQA1 in approximately 520, DPA1 in around 600, and DPB1 in 400 to 490. HLA typing covered class I and class II loci at four-digit resolution. Across approximately 420 genotyped donors of the cohort, an average of about 240,000 unique TCR beta nucleotide sequences per donor were sequenced, and roughly 17% of those sequences were non-productive. High-throughput TCR immunosequencing, statistical association of individual TCRs with disease status, and machine learning were combined to predict cytomegalovirus infection status. The study aimed to test whether signatures of past pathogen exposure could be identified by cataloging public T cell receptors. Rather than drawing on any new phenotypic data, the later analysis identified candidate immune exposures from TCR beta sequences and the way those sequences occurred across donors. In addition to the first cohort of 666 subjects, a separate validation cohort of 120 different subjects was used. An earlier analysis of several hundred of the donors applied high-throughput TCR beta sequencing to assess whether each TCR beta V gene segment acted as functional or pseudogenic. All discovery cohort repertoires had been generated using a single sequencing platform. A later genetic analysis used genome-wide SNP genotypes for about three fifths of the 666 donors, treating that subset as a discovery cohort. Roughly 300 gigabases of sequencing data and around 88 million unique TCR sequences made up an early release that covered 500 to 700 HLA-typed donors. A handful of DR-DQ haplotypes were handled as single units for association and clustering because linkage in the cohort was strong. Donor age, sex, ethnicity and CMV serostatus were compiled together with the repertoire data. Using immunosequencing, the study profiled T cell repertoires from around 680 subjects and related those repertoires to cytomegalovirus serostatus. The genetic ancestry cluster associated with self-reported Caucasian donors included 81% of the roughly 390 genotyped donors. A later analysis re-examined previously published TCR beta repertoires from around 670 donors and added high-resolution HLA genotyping to investigate patterns of TCR occurrence. What the authors observed across the whole study: Sequencing depth was assumed to be roughly uniform across donors in the presence/absence analyses, though that assumption may not hold. A later analysis found that HLA-associated TCR beta chains were more clonally expanded and had lower generation probabilities than equally common non-associated chains. Broadly in line with IMGT annotations, most TCR beta V segments showed up in productive rearrangements about 90% or about 30% of the time in an earlier analysis of approximately 600 of the donors. Linkage disequilibrium might explain the correlated functional status among segregating V segments, but an unknown experimental factor could not be ruled out. In a later genetic analysis, fewer N-insertions in productive TCRs were reported among donors in an Asian-associated ancestry cluster than the roughly 640-donor mean. CMV serostatus was the only immune exposure information available for the cohort. According to a later analysis, TCR association rates differed among HLA loci, with DRB1 alleles showing the most associated TCRs and HLA-C alleles showing the fewest. Three of the identified cytomegalovirus-associated TCR beta chains were confirmed in vitro to be specific for cytomegalovirus antigens. A further reported finding was that TCR beta sequences accurately predicted the HLA-A and HLA-B alleles for most subjects in the first cohort. According to the authors, the approach could potentially be generalized to other disease states and immunological phenotypes. Because HLA typing was unavailable for some donors at each locus, only the typed subset was used in association tests. When HLA alleles, especially DR and DQ, strongly co-occurred, attributing TCR associations to individual alleles was difficult. The study gave a list of under 200 TCR beta chains associated with cytomegalovirus. In this cohort, only TCR beta chains were sequenced, and detectable features were limited by the absence of alpha or paired-chain data. Most CMV-associated TCR beta chains appeared to be HLA-restricted in a later analysis, and the HLA associations seemed to be driven largely by CMV exposure. Cytomegalovirus status was reported to be diagnosed by the classifier with high specificity and sensitivity in both the original and validation cohorts. A later analysis reported that several top co-occurrence clusters appeared linked to parvovirus B19, influenza, CMV and Epstein-Barr virus. Most TCR sequences were observed very rarely across donors, whereas some public TCRs were present in many individuals. A later analysis associated 15,000 to 20,000 TCR beta sequences with specific HLA alleles at a false discovery rate of 0.05. Approximately 16 rarely observed V segments, including chromosome 9 orphons, were excluded from the earlier analysis of approximately 500 of the donors because counts were too low. The sequencing pipeline was judged likely to have produced a cluster of highly shared sequence variants as a technical artifact. In a later genetic analysis, a missense DCLRE1C variant was associated with V-gene and J-gene trimming of TCR beta chains, and the association was replicated in an independent cohort.

The cohort consisted of more than 650 healthy bone marrow donors. At the time of sampling, all cohort members were nominally healthy, though unrecorded immune exposures were likely present. The donor tested CMV seropositive, placing the donor among the roughly 270 seropositive members of the cohort. Each donor provided a peripheral blood sample, and peripheral blood mononuclear cells were used for TCR beta sequencing. Genomic DNA extraction from the blood cell samples was performed with the Qiagen DNeasy Blood Extraction Kit. About this clone itself: This receptor's antigen is unknown. Per-base qualities were not stored, and no clone one base away is much larger.

Library method: the immunoSEQ multiplex PCR assay. For the multiplex PCR, a mixture combining 60 forward primers for TCR Vbeta segments and 13 reverse primers for TCR Jbeta segments was used. The CDR3 region of rearranged TCR beta genes was amplified from genomic DNA with a multiplex PCR assay. On the Illumina HiSeq System, the amplified TCR beta libraries were sequenced as 87-base-pair reads. The paper's processing steps were these. In a later analysis, 77 million or so unique TCR beta chains were counted across the 500 to 850 repertoires, and about 10 million of these chains were shared by at least two donors. Raw reads were error-corrected and collapsed into unique sequences with a nearest-neighbor algorithm that merged closely related sequences to remove PCR and sequencing errors. V, D and J gene segments were assigned by aligning CDR3 sequences to IMGT reference sequences. For a sequence to be retained, a match of at least six nucleotides to both a V gene segment and a J gene segment was required. A rearrangement counted as productive if the CDR3 had no stop codons and remained in frame with V and J, and every other rearrangement counted as non-productive. CDR3 was defined according to IMGT convention as the region running from the second conserved V-encoded cysteine to the conserved J-encoded phenylalanine. Sequences without an unambiguous match to a single V gene segment were excluded from the earlier analysis of about 600 of the donors. An earlier analysis of a few hundred of the donors classified V segments as functional when productive rearrangements were above 56.7% and as segregating when the standard deviation between donors was above 5%. A statistical classification framework was developed to diagnose cytomegalovirus status using the catalog of TCR beta chain sequences. A later analysis assigned V and J genes by comparing TCR nucleotide sequences with IMGT/GENE-DB human TR gene sequences. Using the TCRdist pipeline, a later analysis assigned CDR3 sequences along with most-parsimonious VDJ recombination scenarios. In a later analysis, every TCR beta chain was defined by the combination of its CDR3 amino acid sequence and its V-gene family, and reads without a unique V-gene family were dropped. To address suspected cross-contamination and a sequencing artifact, a later analysis removed approximately 590 highly shared, low-generation-probability nucleotide sequences. In a later analysis, a clonal expansion index for each public chain was calculated from normalized within-repertoire ranks of inferred template counts. A later analysis computed generation probabilities with a VDJ recombination model fitted to out-of-frame rearrangements, and checked the results against IGoR. In a later analysis, hypergeometric tests were used to score TCR-TCR, TCR-HLA and TCR-CMV co-occurrence, with a repertoire-size bias correction applied to TCR pairs. In a later analysis, false discovery rates were estimated by permuting HLA or CMV assignments 20 times. In a later analysis, co-occurring TCRs were grouped using DBSCAN, and TCRdist sequence similarity was added for clustering within HLA-allele-positive subsets. Repertoires with fewer than 30,000 or more than 120,000 public chains, plus five repertoires with anomalous nucleotide sharing, were excluded from co-occurrence clustering. TCRdb took over this immuneACCESS table, retaining in-frame rearrangements with V and J assigned. Such tables are incomplete; in checked studies, under half of the missing clones stem from an unresolved V gene, and the remainder is unexplained. V, J and clone size were drawn from that table, and D and trimming were deduced from the DNA. The sample yields about 120,000 clones; roughly three fifths were counted once. The top ten clones comprise roughly 9.7% of the sample.

The receptor's source is a woman aged 40 to 49 in good health and CMV-seropositive. Sequencing was performed on PBMCs.

This receptor has the CDR3 CASSSERRRDTEAFF. The DNA sequence reads TGTGCCAGCAGCTCTGAAAGAAGGAGGGACACTGAAGCTTTCTTT. The chain is made from TRBV5-4 and TRBJ1-1, with the D gene call left open. V sheds 3 bases and J sheds 3 bases, leaving 15 bases between their ends. The CDR3, from cysteine to phenylalanine, totals 15 residues. The kept DNA is CDR3 alone, 45 bases in frame from the first base. The germline V gene (reference sequence) supplies CDR1 SGHNT and CDR2 YYREEE.